A selection of T cell receptor beta chains follows, all from one sample in a study of blood T cell repertoires in COVID-19. Profiled with immunoSEQ multiplex PCR; TCRdb holds only in-frame clones, not every one. The sample has about 140,000 clones; more than 65% are singletons. The sample consisted of peripheral blood. All receptors derive from a man aged 55-75 years with active or convalescent COVID-19. Both conserved end residues are part of each CDR3. The D gene is left open where the match is weak. Only part of the rows carry a size: once, few, many, or a class if the clone is expanded.

TRBJ1-3 . . TRBV3-1/TRBV3-2 CASSQDFLSGNTIYF TGTGCCAGCAGCCAAGATTTCCTCTCTGGAAACACCATATATTTT
TRBJ2-1 . . TRBV7-2 CASSLRFGTGSNNEQFF TGTGCCAGCAGCTTAAGGTTTGGTACGGGAAGTAACAATGAGCAGTTCTTC
TRBJ1-5 . TRBD1 TRBV28 CASSLSGTGETHSNQPQHF TGTGCCAGCAGTTTATCCGGGACAGGGGAAACTCATAGCAATCAGCCCCAGCATTTT
TRBJ2-5 . TRBD2 TRBV19 CASSIRSGRRETQYF TGTGCCAGTAGTATCCGAAGCGGGAGGAGGGAGACCCAGTACTTC
TRBJ2-3 . . TRBV27 CASTTHLAGHTDTQYF TGTGCCAGCACCACCCACCTAGCTGGTCACACAGATACGCAGTATTTT
TRBJ1-5 . TRBD1 TRBV7-2 CASSWDSSRGNQPQHF TGTGCCAGCAGCTGGGACAGTTCACGGGGCAATCAGCCCCAGCATTTT
TRBJ2-1 . . TRBV6-2/TRBV6-3 CASSYTDTRNEQFF TGTGCCAGCAGTTATACCGACACCCGCAATGAGCAGTTCTTC
TRBJ2-6 few TRBD2 TRBV14 CASSQGSGGTRTGANVLTF TGTGCCAGCAGCCAGGGCTCGGGGGGGACGCGAACTGGGGCCAACGTCCTGACTTTC
TRBJ2-6 . . TRBV15 CATSRDPGSSGANVLTF TGTGCCACCAGCAGAGATCCAGGGTCATCTGGGGCCAACGTCCTGACTTTC
TRBJ1-6 . . TRBV7-2 CASSLDGRASSPLHF TGTGCCAGCAGCTTAGATGGCAGGGCAAGTTCACCCCTCCACTTT
TRBJ1-2 few . TRBV6-4 CASTRAVRNGYTF TGTGCCAGCACAAGAGCCGTCAGGAATGGCTACACCTTC
TRBJ2-5 . TRBD2 TRBV5-1 CASSRLTSGGYQETQYF TGCGCCAGCAGCCGCCTGACTAGCGGGGGGTACCAAGAGACCCAGTACTTC
TRBJ1-4 . TRBD1 TRBV4-1 CASSQPYRGESEKLFF TGCGCCAGCAGCCAACCCTACAGGGGTGAGTCTGAAAAACTGTTTTTT
TRBJ1-2 . . TRBV5-1 CASSLSDRRLNSNYGYTF TGCGCCAGCAGCTTGAGTGACAGACGCCTGAATTCTAACTATGGCTACACCTTC
TRBJ2-5 . . TRBV5-4 CASSLVREETQYF TGTGCCAGCAGCTTGGTTAGGGAGGAGACCCAGTACTTC
TRBJ1-2 . . TRBV4-1 CASSQDTGTWGYTF TGCGCCAGCAGCCAAGATACCGGGACTTGGGGCTACACCTTC
TRBJ1-2 . TRBD1 TRBV4-3 CASSQNRQGPNYGYTF TGCGCCAGCAGCCAAAACAGACAGGGGCCTAACTATGGCTACACCTTC
TRBJ2-2 . TRBD2 TRBV4-3 CASSQDLTSGGFFPGELFF TGCGCCAGCAGCCAAGATCTTACTAGCGGGGGGTTTTTCCCCGGGGAGCTGTTTTTT
TRBJ1-2 . . TRBV5-4 CASSAPHRAYGYTF TGTGCCAGCAGCGCCCCCCACAGGGCCTATGGCTACACCTTC
TRBJ2-5 . . TRBV27 CASSLRGTQYF TGTGCCAGCAGCCTTAGGGGGACCCAGTACTTC
TRBJ1-5 . . TRBV19 CASSTQGTSNQPQHF TGTGCCAGTAGTACCCAGGGGACTAGCAATCAGCCCCAGCATTTT
TRBJ1-2 . TRBD1 TRBV24-1 CATSDHRESRDSGRELYGYTF TGTGCCACCAGTGATCATCGGGAATCTAGGGACAGCGGAAGAGAGCTCTATGGCTACACCTTC